The entry below gives a single T cell receptor beta chain sequence along with its context. Its antigen is not known. These data are taken from a study of T cell responses to AZD1222 COVID-19 vaccine. Study results and caveats: Females made up more of the donors, who were largely white British, and clonal diversity may have come out too low. Distributed over spike, vaccine-associated CD4 TCRs predominated at 160-218 and 743-854.

Germline CDR1 is KGHSH and CDR2 is LQKENI. The CDR3 totals 14 residues. Trimming stripped 0 bases from V and 2 bases from J, with 8 bases between. The assay was immunoSEQ multiplex PCR, and TCRdb's table has in-frame clones only and misses some. The sample yields more than 110,000 clones, over 90% seen once. The chain employs TRBV18 and TRBJ2-7, with a weak D call TRBD2 (5 bases). The sequenced sample was peripheral blood, obtained on day 0 of AZD1222 vaccination. The sequence came from an adult in good health. CDR3 DNA sequence: TGTGCCAGCTCACCACCGGAGCGGACCTACGAGCAGTACTTC. It encodes CASSPPERTYEQYF. Based on the CDR3 plus reference TRBV18 and TRBJ2-7, the full variable domain is NAGVMQNPRHLVRRRGQEARLRCSPMKGHSHVYWYRQLPEEGLKFMVYLQKENIIDESGMPKERFSAEFPKEGPSILRIQQVVRGDSAAYFCASSPPERTYEQYFGPGTRLTVT.